This TCR beta chain emerged from a study of T cell responses to AZD1222 COVID-19 vaccine. General study points: Donors were chiefly white British, with a greater number of females, and clonal diversity was perhaps underestimated. Reportedly, close to half of spike-specific TCRs are directed against unmutated variant regions.

Comment on this clone: What it binds is not known.

TCRdb's copy holds only in-frame clones and misses some; the assay was immunoSEQ multiplex PCR. The sample lists approximately 140,000 clones; 75% to 95% were seen once. V dropped 0 bases and J dropped 4 bases, with 10 bases sitting between them. The CDR3 spans 15 residues. In germline, CDR1 is MNHEY, CDR2 SMNVEV (reference sequence). V is TRBV27 and J is TRBJ2-1; D perhaps matches TRBD1 (5 bases). This receptor was obtained from an adult in good health. This material consisted of peripheral blood, taken on day 0 of AZD1222 vaccination. CDR3 sequence: CASSLSGVRYNEQFF. The CDR3 DNA reads as TGTGCCAGCAGTTTATCAGGGGTCAGGTACAATGAGCAGTTCTTC.